This T cell receptor (beta chain) was captured in a study of shared clonotypes between healthy human individuals (TCRdb year 2020). For context, the study as a whole: The cohort included a few men and a couple of women between 18 and 49 years of age. To increase sequencing depth and limit assay-specific biases, different laboratories used diverse techniques to prepare libraries and sequence TCR repertoires. Between about 0.8 and 9 billion PBMCs per donor were obtained by leukapheresis. Per donor, three plates each were used for CD4 naive and CD4 memory, two for CD8 naive, and one for CD8 memory. The study deeply sequenced blood TCR repertoires of five healthy adults to estimate repertoire size and the extent of clonotype sharing between individuals. The research as a whole found: Based on pairwise subsampling, the degree of clonotype sharing among donors was expected to be affected by sequencing depth. Higher generation probabilities were observed for clonotypes shared by all four sorted-subset donors than for non-shared clonotypes. Naive subsets generally had larger estimated clonotype richness than memory subsets. Sampling was restricted to blood, and TCR repertoires in tissue are likely to differ from TCR repertoires in blood. Even with the large sequencing depth, rarefaction of the sorted-subset datasets indicated that sequencing was incomplete. The small number of donors limited the genetic and exposure-history diversity represented. Around 5% of naive CD4, more than 3% of naive CD8, about 2.4% of memory CD4, and around 0.4% of memory CD8 clonotypes were shared across a handful of donors.

V is reduced by 1 base and J by 1 base, leaving a spacing of 10 bases between them. As encoded in the germline V gene, CDR1 is SGHTA while CDR2 is FQGNSA. Counted from cysteine to phenylalanine, this CDR3 has 15 amino acids. The kept DNA is CDR3 alone, 45 bases in frame from the first base. To note about this clone: This clone's antigen is unknown. Base qualities are not at hand, and no much larger clone is one base apart.

CD8 naive samples were obtained by positive selection for CCR7 among CD45RO-negative cells, yielding a CD45RA+CCR7+ population from which TemRA cells were excluded. Healthy HIV-negative adults with no recently reported acute infections or vaccinations were included as donors. All donors were Caucasian adults living in Nashville, Tennessee, USA. After blood collection by leukapheresis, PBMCs were isolated using Ficoll-Histopaque density gradient centrifugation and then cryopreserved in the vapor phase of liquid nitrogen. Purity and quantity of every magnetically sorted T cell population were checked by analytical flow cytometry. Each sorted fraction had its genomic DNA isolated and then quantified by UV absorbance on a Nanodrop 2000c. TCR CDR3 regions were amplified from genomic DNA by multiplex PCR using the deep immunoSEQ assay. Extracted genomic DNA from each cell subset was distributed evenly across all wells of several immunoSEQ 96-well plates, and each plate was treated as a replicate. For sorted subsets, roughly 0.2 ug genomic DNA, equal to tens of thousands of T cell genomes, was loaded into each replicate PCR. The purified libraries were quantified using a Qubit 3.0 fluorometer, sized with a Bioanalyzer 2100, and then quantified again using the KAPA Library Quantification kit. Every immunoSEQ 96-well plate was sequenced on a separate single-read 150-cycle Illumina NextSeq 550 flow cell. The authors' analysis ran thus. Because the immunoSEQ output held only junctional sequences and lacked quality scores, the filtering could not match the filtering applied to full-length reads. To assign V/J genes and CDR3, sequences were annotated using PyIR, a Python wrapper for IgBLAST v1.9, with IMGT germline references. Reads were filtered out if the reads had weak V/J assignments (E-value above 1e-6), no CDR3, stop codons, out-of-frame junctions, or ambiguous translated residues. V3J clonotypes were defined as sequences sharing the same inferred V gene, J gene, and CDR3 amino acid sequence. Percentage overlap between repertoires was computed as shared unique clonotypes divided by the size of the smaller repertoire. Three approaches were used to assess repertoire richness: RTK rarefaction, the Chao1 estimator, and Recon v2.1 estimates of unobserved clonotypes. Generation probabilities were computed with OLGA for all TCRbeta clonotypes obtained by the gDNA method from several donors. Sourced from immuneACCESS, this table was stored by TCRdb with only in-frame sequences that have V and J called. A share of the clones is absent; for the studies checked, an unresolved V gene accounts for under half, and the remainder has no known explanation. Clone size and the V and J calls come from that table; the DNA yielded D and trimming. For this sample there are hundreds of thousands of clones; roughly 98% appear just once. 0.3% of the sample goes to the ten largest clones.

The V gene is TRBV7-2 and the J gene is TRBJ1-1; a confident D gene designation cannot be given. This receptor was taken from a man younger than 45 in good health. Sequencing input: naive CD8+ T cells sorted from blood. The cell subset or site label, read with the paper, signifies: CD45RA+CCR7+. The nucleotides are TGTGCCAGCAGCTTAGACGGGCGGCCGAACACTGAAGCTTTCTTT. Its translation reads: CASSLDGRPNTEAFF. With the portions outside the CDR3 filled from the reference TRBV7-2 and TRBJ1-1 genes, the complete variable region becomes GAGVSQSPSNKVTEKGKDVELRCDPISGHTALYWYRQSLGQGLEFLIYFQGNSAPDKSGLPSDRFSAERTGGSVSTLTIQRTQQEDSAVYLCASSLDGRPNTEAFFGQGTRLTVV.